The rows below give T cell receptor beta chains drawn from one sample of a study of CD8+CD57+ T cells in acquired aplastic anemia. TCRdb re-analysed the reads in MiXCR, keeping a single row per CDR3 protein. The profile shows roughly 61,000 distinct CDR3 sequences, 55% to 70% of them singletons. What was sequenced was sorted CD4+, CD8+, or CD8+CD57+ T cells (not recorded which) from PBMCs. These receptors came from a human donor with aplastic anemia. The CDR3 runs from the conserved cysteine through the conserved F or W. The D gene is left open where the match is weak. Clone size, where shown, is once, few, many, or a class for clones that have expanded.

D: -; size: medium-sized; J: TRBJ1-2; V: TRBV15; CDR3: CATSRTLAGQFGYTF; DNA: TGTGCCACCAGCAGGACTTTAGCAGGGCAATTTGGCTACACCTTC
D: TRBD2; size: -; J: TRBJ2-1; V: TRBV10-3; CDR3: CAISESGSGVHYNEQFF; DNA: TGTGCCATCAGTGAGTCAGGTAGCGGGGTTCATTACAATGAGCAGTTCTTC
D: -; size: -; J: TRBJ1-4; V: TRBV10-3; CDR3: CAISESGNEKLFF; DNA: TGTGCCATCAGTGAGTCGGGTAATGAAAAACTGTTTTTT
D: -; size: many; J: TRBJ1-1; V: TRBV3-1; CDR3: CASSQDEGAYTEAFF; DNA: TGTGCCAGCAGCCAAGATGAAGGGGCGTACACTGAAGCTTTCTTT
D: TRBD1; size: -; J: TRBJ1-1; V: TRBV29-1; CDR3: CSVNRGPTEAFF; DNA: TGCAGCGTGAACAGGGGGCCCACCGAAGCTTTCTTT
D: -; size: -; J: TRBJ1-2; V: TRBV29-1; CDR3: CSVEVVRQANYGYTF; DNA: TGCAGCGTTGAAGTGGTACGGCAAGCTAACTATGGCTACACCTTC
D: -; size: -; J: TRBJ1-2; V: TRBV10-3; CDR3: CAISESVATYYGYTF; DNA: TGTGCCATCAGTGAGTCTGTCGCCACCTACTATGGCTACACCTTC
D: -; size: -; J: TRBJ1-1; V: TRBV20-1; CDR3: CSARDRPFAEAFF; DNA: TGCAGTGCTAGAGATCGTCCGTTTGCTGAAGCTTTCTTT
D: TRBD1; size: many; J: TRBJ1-1; V: TRBV6-4; CDR3: CASSDRQGTEAFF; DNA: TGTGCCAGCAGTGACAGACAGGGCACTGAAGCTTTCTTT
D: TRBD1; size: -; J: TRBJ2-2; V: TRBV5-6; CDR3: CASSPLTGGTITGELFF; DNA: TGTGCCAGCAGCCCGCTAACAGGGGGGACGATCACCGGGGAGCTGTTTTTT
D: -; size: many; J: TRBJ1-2; V: TRBV27; CDR3: CASSPPGGSYGYTF; DNA: TGTGCCAGCAGCCCTCCGGGAGGCAGCTATGGCTACACCTTC
D: -; size: medium-sized; J: TRBJ1-5; V: TRBV24-1; CDR3: CATSDRDFNQPQHF; DNA: TGTGCCACCAGTGACCGGGACTTCAATCAGCCCCAGCATTTT
D: -; size: few; J: TRBJ1-5; V: TRBV29-1; CDR3: CSVQDGYGNQPQHF; DNA: TGCAGCGTTCAGGACGGTTATGGCAATCAGCCCCAGCATTTT
D: -; size: many; J: TRBJ1-1; V: TRBV4-3; CDR3: CASSQDRQGSYTEAFF; DNA: TGCGCCAGCAGCCAAGATCGGCAAGGGTCTTACACTGAAGCTTTCTTT
D: TRBD1; size: -; J: TRBJ1-5; V: TRBV5-1; CDR3: CASSIPSGQGNQPQHF; DNA: TGTGCCAGTAGTATACCCTCGGGACAGGGGAATCAGCCCCAGCATTTT
D: TRBD1; size: -; J: TRBJ2-7; V: TRBV5-5; CDR3: CASSPRTGPYEQYF; DNA: TGTGCCAGCAGCCCACGGACAGGGCCCTACGAGCAGTACTTC